The clone carrying this T cell receptor (beta chain) was seen only a few times. Its antigen is as yet unknown. Investigators reverse transcribed all isolated RNA, so they sequenced expressed TCRB transcripts. The average read count of naive, central memory and regulatory T cell samples was approximately 3.9 million. Assay: immunoSEQ multiplex PCR; the TCRdb copy retains only in-frame clones and omits some. The sample has a few hundred thousand clones; around 12% are singletons. This specimen comes from a study of beta chain features in type 1 diabetes. The wider study: Healthy donors resembled patients in age, gender and cell yields.

CDR3 length: 19 residues. V lost 4 bases and J lost 1, with 25 bases in between. Germline V gene sequence: CDR1 SEHNR, CDR2 FQNEAQ (reference sequence). Staining for CD45RO/CCR7/CD25/CD127/CD95/CD27 allowed sorting of CD4+ naive, central memory, regulatory and stem cell-like memory cells. Whole-study results and caveats: Any role of HLA type in TCRB rearrangement remained unresolved here.

The sequenced sample was naive CD4+ T cells from blood. The receptor comes from a man aged 18-30 years in good health. The chain joins TRBV7-9 to TRBJ1-1; D perhaps matches TRBD1 (6 bases). CDR3 sequence: CASSSRRPRDTLKNTEAFF. Written as DNA, the CDR3 is TGTGCCAGCAGCTCGCGCCGCCCTCGGGACACCCTTAAGAACACTGAAGCTTTCTTT.